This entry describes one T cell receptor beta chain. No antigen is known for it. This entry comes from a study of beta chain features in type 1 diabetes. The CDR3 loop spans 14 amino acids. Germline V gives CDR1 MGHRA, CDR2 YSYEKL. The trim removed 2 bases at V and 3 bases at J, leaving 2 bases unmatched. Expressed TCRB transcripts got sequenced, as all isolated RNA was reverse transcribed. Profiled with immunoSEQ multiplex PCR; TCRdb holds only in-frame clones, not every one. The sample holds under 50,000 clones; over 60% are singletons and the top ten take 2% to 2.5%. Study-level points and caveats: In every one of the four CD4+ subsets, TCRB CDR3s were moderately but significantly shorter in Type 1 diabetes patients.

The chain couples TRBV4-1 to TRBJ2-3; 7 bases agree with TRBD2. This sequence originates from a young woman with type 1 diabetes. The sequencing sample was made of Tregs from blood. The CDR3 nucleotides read TGCGCCAGCAGCCAAACGGGGGGAACAGATACGCAGTATTTT. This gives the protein CASSQTGGTDTQYF.